A single sample gave rise to the 29 T cell receptor beta chains below, sequenced in a study of lymphopenia after photon versus proton radiotherapy. Using immunoSEQ multiplex PCR, the repertoire was profiled, and TCRdb retains in-frame clones only, with some absent. The profile covers about 25,000 clones, with 75% to 90% appearing a single time and approximately 3.7% taken by the ten largest. The material was peripheral blood, obtained from a patient treated with photon-based radiotherapy. The receptors were sampled from a woman aged 45-65 years with pancreatic cancer.

The CDR3 is CASSPISAQRDTQYF. The CDR3 DNA is TGTGCCAGCTCACCGATTAGCGCCCAAAGAGATACGCAGTATTTT. The V call is TRBV18, the J call TRBJ2-3; tentatively, D is TRBD2 (5 bases). V gave up 3 bases and J gave up 5 bases, with 15 bases separating them. Germline V gene data show CDR1 as KGHSH and CDR2 as LQKENI. The CDR3 extends over 15 amino acids.

The CDR3 DNA is TGTGCCAGCAGTCGGGACAGGGTAAAAGATACGCAGTATTTT. Amino acid sequence: CASSRDRVKDTQYF. V and J are TRBV27 and TRBJ2-3; TRBD1 aligns across 9 bases. Germline V gene data show CDR1 as MNHEY and CDR2 as SMNVEV (reference sequence). This CDR3 spans 14 amino acids. V lost 5 bases and J lost 5; bases outside the gene matches: 5.

This chain uses TRBV28 with TRBJ2-2, with 9 nucleotides matching TRBD1. V gave up 7 bases and J gave up 3 bases; unmatched junction bases: 6. The CDR3 has 15 amino acids. Germline lookup yields CDR1 MDHEN and CDR2 SYDVKM. As DNA, the CDR3 is TGTGCCAGCAAACAGGGGGCGGGAGACACCGGGGAGCTGTTTTTT. Translation: CASKQGAGDTGELFF.

The J gene is TRBJ1-1, the V gene TRBV6-5; D is ambiguous. Trimming took off 5 bases at V and 1 base at J, with 14 bases between the two ends. The CDR3 spans 15 residues. Germline-derived CDR1 and CDR2 are MNHEY and SVGAGI. For the CDR3, the DNA is TGTGCCAGCAGTGGGTTTCGGACGGCGAACACTGAAGCTTTCTTT. Translation gives CASSGFRTANTEAFF.

The V gene is TRBV28, the J gene TRBJ1-2, with 9 bases matching TRBD1. Looked up from germline, CDR1 is MDHEN and CDR2 is SYDVKM. After removal of 5 bases from V and 10 bases from J, the junction contained 14 bases not matched to a gene. This CDR3 region has 15 residues. CDR3 DNA sequence: TGTGCCAGCAGTCCAACTACCCGGGACAGGGAATACTACACCTTC. Residues: CASSPTTRDREYYTF.

The rearrangement uses TRBV5-1 and TRBJ2-3; D uncertain. CDR1 SGHRS and CDR2 YFSETQ come from the germline V gene. Trimming shortened V by 4 bases and J by 4 bases, and 13 bases separated the two germline ends. This CDR3 is built from 14 residues. The CDR3 loop is CASSAAPGADTQYF. The CDR3 region has the DNA TGCGCCAGCAGCGCGGCACCAGGCGCAGATACGCAGTATTTT.

This clone has more than one count but fewer than ten. V is TRBV29-1 and J is TRBJ2-1, with 16 nucleotides matching TRBD2. The CDR3 is 17 residues long. Germline V gene lookup returns CDR1 SQVTM and CDR2 ANQGSEA. V lost 6 bases to trimming and J lost 0 bases; unmatched junction nucleotides: 5. The CDR3 protein is CSVAGTSGRGSYNEQFF. In DNA form, the CDR3 reads TGCAGCGTGGCTGGGACTAGCGGGAGGGGCTCCTACAATGAGCAGTTCTTC.

This sequence joins TRBV28 and TRBJ2-1; D is undetermined. V was cut by 5 bases and J by 2 bases, with 16 bases left in between. The CDR3 length is 16 residues. Germline V CDR1 and CDR2: MDHEN, SYDVKM. CDR3 amino acids: CASSTRLETTYNEQFF. DNA of the CDR3: TGTGCCAGCAGTACGCGACTGGAGACGACCTACAATGAGCAGTTCTTC.

The V gene is TRBV20-1, the J gene TRBJ2-7; D is ambiguous. Germline-derived CDR1 and CDR2 are DFQATT and SNEGSKA (reference sequence). The CDR3 length is 11 residues. Trimming cost V 0 bases and J 6 bases, with 6 bases left between them. The CDR3 loop is CSARDAVEQYF. CDR3 DNA: TGCAGTGCTAGAGACGCGGTCGAGCAGTACTTC.

This clone was seen only once. V gene TRBV27 combines with J gene TRBJ2-5, with a weak D call TRBD2 (6 bases). Germline CDR1 reads MNHEY; CDR2 reads SMNVEV (reference sequence). Trimming removed 5 bases from V and 0 bases from J, with 13 bases in between. The CDR3 is made up of 15 amino acids. CDR3 sequence (DNA): TGTGCCAGCAGTCGACTTCGGGACTACCAAGAGACCCAGTACTTC. Its translation is CASSRLRDYQETQYF.

The V call is TRBV9, the J call TRBJ2-1; 11 bases are shared with TRBD2. CDR3 size: 15 residues. With V trimmed by 4 bases and J by 7 bases, 7 bases remained unmatched. CDR1 SGDLS and CDR2 YYNGEE come from the germline V gene. CDR3 sequence reads: CASSPGLAVENEQFF. Written as DNA, the CDR3 is TGTGCCAGCAGCCCGGGACTAGCGGTGGAGAATGAGCAGTTCTTC.

V is TRBV10-1 and J is TRBJ1-1, with D possibly matching TRBD1 (6 bases). Germline loops: CDR1 WNHNN, CDR2 SYGVQD (reference sequence). The length of the CDR3 is 13 residues. V was shortened by 2 bases and J by 4 bases, with 8 bases between the two germline ends. In DNA form, the CDR3 reads TGCGCCAGCAGTGAGAGGGACACCACTGAAGCTTTCTTT. This codes for CASSERDTTEAFF.

The chain is built from TRBV19 and TRBJ1-4, with 12 bases matching TRBD1. Germline trimming cut 6 bases from V and 2 bases from J; bases unmatched to any gene: 10. Germline V gene lookup returns CDR1 LNHDA and CDR2 SQIVND (reference sequence). CDR3 length: 18 amino acids. The CDR3 coding sequence is TGTGCCAGTAGATACCGGGACAGGGGGCGCCCGACTAATGAAAAACTGTTTTTT. It yields the protein CASRYRDRGRPTNEKLFF.

This sequence joins TRBV14 and TRBJ2-1; possibly TRBD2 for D (5 bases). Germline-derived CDR1 and CDR2 are SGHDN and FVKESK. V lost 2 bases to trimming and J lost 0 bases, with 8 bases between them. The CDR3 contains 15 residues. CDR3 amino acids: CASSQRGSSYNEQFF. CDR3 coding DNA: TGTGCCAGCAGCCAACGTGGGAGCTCCTACAATGAGCAGTTCTTC.

The gene calls are TRBV5-6 and TRBJ2-7; 11 nucleotides align to TRBD1. CDR3 size: 15 residues. V dropped 5 bases and J dropped 5; count of bases not matched to a gene: 9. CDR1 and CDR2 from the germline V gene are SGHDT and YYEEEE. CDR3 in DNA: TGTGCCAGCAGTTGGGCCGGGACAGGGGGGAACGAGCAGTACTTC. Protein sequence: CASSWAGTGGNEQYF. Variable domain in full (rest from reference TRBV5-6 and TRBJ2-7): DAGVTQSPTHLIKTRGQQVTLRCSPKSGHDTVSWYQQALGQGPQFIFQYYEEEERQRGNFPDRFSGHQFPNYSSELNVNALLLGDSALYLCASSWAGTGGNEQYFGPGTRLTVT.

The chain couples TRBV10-3 to TRBJ2-3; TRBD2 matches at 8 bases. Germline V CDR1 and CDR2: ENHRY, SYGVKD. This CDR3 comprises 14 residues. The J segment lost 8 bases and the V segment lost 8 bases, leaving 12 bases of the junction unmatched. CDR3: CAILSGKPDGTQYF. In DNA form, the CDR3 reads TGTGCCATCCTTAGCGGGAAACCAGATGGTACGCAGTATTTT.

In this sample, this clone turned up a few times. The rearrangement uses TRBV29-1 and TRBJ2-1; 14 nucleotides align to TRBD2. The CDR3 contains 17 residues. Trimming cost V 7 bases and J 1 base; bases outside gene matches: 9. CDR1 is SQVTM, CDR2 ANQGSEA, per germline. CDR3 nucleotides: TGCAGCGCTCAGGGGACTAGCGGGAGAGCGTCCTACAATGAGCAGTTCTTC. This gives the protein CSAQGTSGRASYNEQFF.

CDR3 sequence reads: CASSPPSGRKNTGELFF. As DNA, the CDR3 is TGTGCCAGCTCACCACCTAGCGGGCGAAAAAACACCGGGGAGCTGTTTTTT. This chain joins TRBV18 and TRBJ2-2, with 7 bases aligning to TRBD2. This CDR3 contains 17 residues. Germline CDR1 and CDR2: KGHSH and LQKENI. After removal of 0 bases from V and 2 bases from J, the junction contained 6 bases not matched to a gene.

The CDR3 nucleotides read TGTGCCAGCAGCCCCCGTGAGGGAGCCTTCACTGAAGCTTTCTTT. It encodes CASSPREGAFTEAFF. The rearrangement links TRBV7-8 to TRBJ1-1, with D hard to call. This CDR3 is built from 15 residues. Germline V CDR1 and CDR2: SGHVS, FQNEAQ. V dropped 5 bases and J dropped 4 bases, with 17 bases sitting between them.

The rearrangement uses TRBV11-2 and TRBJ2-7; 16 bases are shared with TRBD2. CDR1 SGHAT and CDR2 FQNNGV come from the germline V gene. The ends lost 4 bases at V and 5 bases at J; junction bases unmatched: 2. The CDR3 extends over 15 amino acids. CDR3 protein: CASSSGTSGRDEQYF. In DNA form, the CDR3 reads TGTGCCAGCAGCTCCGGGACTAGCGGGAGGGACGAGCAGTACTTC.

The CDR3 reads CASSRLHRGDYF. The CDR3 DNA reads TGTGCCAGCAGCCGGCTTCATCGGGGGGACTACTTC. V gene TRBV7-2 combines with J gene TRBJ2-5; 7 positions match TRBD2. The V and J ends lost 5 bases and 14 bases, in that order; junction bases with no gene match: 11. CDR1 is SGHTA, CDR2 FQGNSA, per germline. The CDR3 has 12 residues.

The gene calls are TRBV14 and TRBJ2-2; the match to TRBD1 covers 7 bases. This CDR3 has 17 residues. Germline assignment: CDR1 SGHDN and CDR2 FVKESK. V was clipped by 1 base and J by 1 base; unmatched bases: 6. CDR3 coding DNA: TGTGCCAGCAGCCAAGGACGGGACAGATGGAACACCGGGGAGCTGTTTTTT. It is translated as CASSQGRDRWNTGELFF.

This clone was seen a single time. This clone may be a read error of a much larger clone one base away. This chain joins TRBV28 and TRBJ1-5, with D maybe TRBD1 (6 bases). The germline gives CDR1 MDHEN, CDR2 SYDVKM. With 8 bases removed from V and 2 bases from J, the gap between germline ends came to 10 bases. The CDR3 is made up of 13 amino acids. CDR3 DNA: TGTGCCAGCCAATACAGGGGCAATCAGCCCCAGCATTTT. This translates into CASQYRGNQPQHF.

The chain is built from TRBV4-3 and TRBJ2-1; TRBD2 aligns across 9 bases. The CDR3 runs 17 residues. Trimming cost V 4 bases and J 7 bases; bases outside gene matches: 14. The V gene's germline CDR1 is LGHNA and CDR2 YSLEER. The CDR3 sequence is CASSLGGAGGISNEQFF. CDR3 bases: TGCGCCAGCAGCCTAGGAGGAGCGGGAGGTATCAGTAATGAGCAGTTCTTC.

This clone was seen more than once but under ten times. The chain is built from TRBV5-1 and TRBJ2-3; 9 nucleotides align to TRBD2. The CDR3 is 16 residues long. The J segment lost 3 bases and the V segment lost 4 bases, leaving 9 bases of the junction unmatched. Germline CDR1 and CDR2: SGHRS and YFSETQ. Written as DNA, the CDR3 is TGCGCCAGCAGCCGGAATAGCGGGAGTGCTACAGATACGCAGTATTTT. Protein: CASSRNSGSATDTQYF.

In this sample, this clone turned up once. The chain joins TRBV12-2 to TRBJ2-1; the table's TRBD2 call for D was not verified on the DNA. TRBV12-2 is termed a pseudogene. CDR3 length: 18 amino acids. CDR3 nucleotide sequence: TGTGCAAGTCGCCATCACGGGGCGGGCGGGAGCTCCAGGGATGAGCAGTTCTTC. Protein sequence: CASRHHGAGGSSRDEQFF.

The V and J genes are TRBV7-9 and TRBJ2-5; D may be TRBD1 (6 bases). V gave up 5 bases and J gave up 5 bases, with 15 bases separating them. CDR3 length: 14 residues. Per the germline V gene, CDR1 is SEHNR and CDR2 is FQNEAQ (reference sequence). The CDR3: CASSTTGPLETQYF. In DNA, the CDR3 is TGTGCCAGCAGCACTACAGGGCCCCTTGAGACCCAGTACTTC.

The chain has TRBV19 and TRBJ2-1, with TRBD2 matching 11 bases. With V trimmed by 4 bases and J by 5 bases, 10 bases remained unmatched. Germline CDR1 reads LNHDA; CDR2 reads SQIVND (reference sequence). This CDR3 is 17 amino acids long. The CDR3 DNA is TGTGCCAGTAGTAAGAGACCTAGCGGGAGGTTCAACAATGAGCAGTTCTTC. It yields the protein CASSKRPSGRFNNEQFF.

This clone was counted only a few times. This rearrangement joins TRBV5-6 to TRBJ2-1; D ambiguous. V was shortened by 4 bases and J by 10 bases, with 15 bases between the two germline ends. The CDR3 is 13 residues long. Germline values: CDR1 SGHDT, CDR2 YYEEEE. Here the CDR3 reads CASSKDRSGEQFF. CDR3 nucleotides: TGTGCCAGCAGCAAGGACCGGTCTGGCGAGCAGTTCTTC.